The 10 T cell receptor beta chains listed next were all sequenced from one sample in a study of blood T cell repertoires in COVID-19. Clones were sequenced by immunoSEQ multiplex PCR, and TCRdb holds only the in-frame ones, with some missing. The table records under 140,000 clones, roughly 82% of them present only once. Sequenced: peripheral blood. The receptors originated from a woman aged 60 to 75 with acute or convalescent COVID-19.

This clone has a single count. The CDR3 region is CASRGGTGATSPEAFF. The DNA of the CDR3 is TGCGCCAGCAGAGGGGGAACAGGGGCAACTTCCCCTGAAGCTTTCTTT. This chain links TRBV5-1 with TRBJ1-1; TRBD1 matches at 7 bases. The trim removed 5 bases at V and 6 bases at J, leaving 16 bases unmatched. Per the germline V gene, CDR1 is SGHRS and CDR2 is YFSETQ. The CDR3 runs 16 residues.

CDR3 DNA: TGTGCCAGCAGTCCATCAGAAGCGGGGAGAATTGATACGCAGTATTTT. Translated, it gives CASSPSEAGRIDTQYF. The chain recombines TRBV28 with TRBJ2-3, with 7 nucleotides matching TRBD2. The germline V gene has CDR1 MDHEN and CDR2 SYDVKM. V gave up 5 bases and J gave up 6 bases; unmatched junction bases: 14. The CDR3 has 16 residues.

This chain joins TRBV5-4 and TRBJ1-1, with D hard to call. The V end lost 5 bases, the J end lost 0 bases, and 11 bases lay between the germline ends. Germline values: CDR1 SGHNT, CDR2 YYREEE (reference sequence). The CDR3 consists of 14 residues. CDR3 sequence reads: CASSTDPMNTEAFF. In DNA form, the CDR3 reads TGTGCCAGCAGTACAGATCCCATGAACACTGAAGCTTTCTTT.

The rearrangement joins TRBV28 to TRBJ2-7, with D unclear. CDR1 and CDR2 (germline): MDHEN, SYDVKM. The CDR3 consists of 11 residues. Trimming pared 5 bases from V and 6 bases from J, leaving 8 bases between. The CDR3 protein is CASSPSFEQYF. The CDR3 coding sequence is TGTGCCAGCAGTCCTTCTTTCGAGCAGTACTTC.

The chain employs TRBV24-1 and TRBJ2-2; 8 bases fit TRBD2. V lost 1 base, J lost 6 bases, and 6 bases stayed unmatched. This CDR3 is built from 16 residues. Per germline, CDR1 KGHDR and CDR2 SFDVKD. The CDR3 DNA reads TGTGCCACCAGTGATTTACGGGGGGGCCGGTCCGGGGAGCTGTTTTTT. Amino acid sequence: CATSDLRGGRSGELFF.

The chain combines TRBV28 with TRBJ1-1; tentatively, D is TRBD1 (5 bases). V lost 6 bases and J lost 1, with 9 bases in between. Germline CDR1 reads MDHEN; CDR2 reads SYDVKM. The CDR3 covers 13 residues. CDR3 in amino acids: CASSGGGNTEAFF. As DNA, the CDR3 is TGTGCCAGCAGCGGGGGGGGGAACACTGAAGCTTTCTTT.

This sequence joins TRBV12-3 or TRBV12-4 and TRBJ1-2; 8 bases match TRBD1. CDR3 size: 13 residues. V lost 3 bases, J lost 7 bases, and 4 bases stayed unmatched. The CDR3 loop is CASSLHRGSGYTF. The CDR3 DNA sequence: TGTGCCAGCAGTTTGCACAGGGGGTCTGGCTACACCTTC.

The rearrangement links TRBV24-1 to TRBJ2-3; a weak D match, TRBD2 (6 bases). The CDR3 contains 17 residues. V was pared by 6 bases and J by 5 bases, with 23 bases between. Germline CDR1 reads KGHDR; CDR2 reads SFDVKD. The CDR3 sequence: CATSRAPFGRGGDTQYF. CDR3 nucleotides: TGTGCCACCAGTCGGGCCCCCTTCGGGCGGGGCGGAGATACGCAGTATTTT.

This chain uses TRBV6-5 with TRBJ1-2; D unclear. Germline V gives CDR1 MNHEY, CDR2 SVGAGI. V was cut by 0 bases and J by 4 bases, with 6 bases left in between. The CDR3 loop spans 13 amino acids. CDR3 DNA: TGTGCCAGCAGTTACTCGAACACCTATGGCTACACCTTC. Translating gives CASSYSNTYGYTF.

This chain connects TRBV15 to TRBJ1-5; TRBD1 agrees at 7 bases. J lost 1 base, V lost 6 bases, and 6 bases had no gene match. CDR1 is LNHNV, CDR2 YYDKDF, per germline (reference sequence). CDR3 length: 15 residues. The chain's CDR3 is CATRAGTVSNQPQHF. The CDR3 nucleotides are TGTGCCACCAGGGCCGGGACAGTAAGCAATCAGCCCCAGCATTTT. Combining the CDR3 with reference TRBV15 and TRBJ1-5 gives the whole variable domain DAMVIQNPRYQVTQFGKPVTLSCSQTLNHNVMYWYQQKSSQAPKLLFHYYDKDFNNEADTPDNFQSRRPNTSFCFLDIRSPGLGDTAMYLCATRAGTVSNQPQHFGDGTRLSIL.